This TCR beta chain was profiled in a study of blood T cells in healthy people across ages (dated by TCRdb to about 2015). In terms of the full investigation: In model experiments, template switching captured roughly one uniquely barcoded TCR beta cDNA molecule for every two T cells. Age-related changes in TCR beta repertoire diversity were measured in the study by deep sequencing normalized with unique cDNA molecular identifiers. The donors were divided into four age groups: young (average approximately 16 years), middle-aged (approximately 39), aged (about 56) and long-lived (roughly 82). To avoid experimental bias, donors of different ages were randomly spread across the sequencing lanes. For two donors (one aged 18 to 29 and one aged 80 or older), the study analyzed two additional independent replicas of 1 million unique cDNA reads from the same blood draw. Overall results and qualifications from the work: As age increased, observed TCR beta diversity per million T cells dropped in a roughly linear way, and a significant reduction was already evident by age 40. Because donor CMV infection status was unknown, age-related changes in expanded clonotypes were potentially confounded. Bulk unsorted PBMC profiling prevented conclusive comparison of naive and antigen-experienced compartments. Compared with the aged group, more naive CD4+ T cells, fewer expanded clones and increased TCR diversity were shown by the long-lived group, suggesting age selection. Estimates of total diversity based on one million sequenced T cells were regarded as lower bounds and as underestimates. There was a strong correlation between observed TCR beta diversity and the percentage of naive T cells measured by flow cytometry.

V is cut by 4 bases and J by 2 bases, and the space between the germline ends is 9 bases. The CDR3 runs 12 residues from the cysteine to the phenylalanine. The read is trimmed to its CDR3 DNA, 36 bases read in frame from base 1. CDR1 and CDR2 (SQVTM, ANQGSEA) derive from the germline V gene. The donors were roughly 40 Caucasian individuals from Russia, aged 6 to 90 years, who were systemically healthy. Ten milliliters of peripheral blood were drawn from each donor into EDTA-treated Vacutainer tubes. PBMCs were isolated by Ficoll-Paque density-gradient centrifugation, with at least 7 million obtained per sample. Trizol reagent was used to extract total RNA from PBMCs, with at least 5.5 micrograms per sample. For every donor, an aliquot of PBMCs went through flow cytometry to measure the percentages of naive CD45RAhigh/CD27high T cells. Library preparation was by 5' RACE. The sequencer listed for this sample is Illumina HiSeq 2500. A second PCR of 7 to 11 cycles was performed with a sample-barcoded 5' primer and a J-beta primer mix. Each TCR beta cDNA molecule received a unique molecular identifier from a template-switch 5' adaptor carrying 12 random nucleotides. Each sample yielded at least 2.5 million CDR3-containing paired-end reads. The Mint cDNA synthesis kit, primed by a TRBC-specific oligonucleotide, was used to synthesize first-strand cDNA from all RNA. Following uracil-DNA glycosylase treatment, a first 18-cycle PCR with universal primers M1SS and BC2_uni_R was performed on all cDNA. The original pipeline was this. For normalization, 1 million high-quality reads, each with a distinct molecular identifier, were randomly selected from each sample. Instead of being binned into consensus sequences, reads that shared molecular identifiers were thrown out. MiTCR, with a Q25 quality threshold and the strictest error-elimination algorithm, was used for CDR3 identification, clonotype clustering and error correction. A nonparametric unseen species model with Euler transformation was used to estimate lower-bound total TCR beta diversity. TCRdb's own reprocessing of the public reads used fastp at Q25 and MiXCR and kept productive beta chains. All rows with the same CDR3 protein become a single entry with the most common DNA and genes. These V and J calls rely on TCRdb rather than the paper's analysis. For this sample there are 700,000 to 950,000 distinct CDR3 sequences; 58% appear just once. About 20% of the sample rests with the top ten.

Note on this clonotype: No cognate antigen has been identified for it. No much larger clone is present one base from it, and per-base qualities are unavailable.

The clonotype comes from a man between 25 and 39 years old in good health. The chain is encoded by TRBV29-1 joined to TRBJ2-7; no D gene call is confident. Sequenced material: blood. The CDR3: CSVGGQTYEQYF. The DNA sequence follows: TGCAGCGTTGGCGGCCAGACCTACGAGCAGTACTTC.